This TCR beta chain was recorded in a study of T cells in Graves' hyperthyroidism and ophthalmopathy. In its sample, this clonotype was seen a few times. Germline CDR1 reads SNHLY; CDR2 reads FYNNEI. The V end was cut by 5 bases, the J end by 0 bases, with 13 bases between. The CDR3 contains 16 residues. TCR beta CDR3 sequences were amplified from RNA transcripts. When the TCR CDR3 underwent first-round RT-PCR, the HTBI primer set was used. TCRdb independently ran MiXCR on the multiplex PCR reads; one entry per CDR3 protein. The data contain 600,000 to 750,000 distinct CDR3 sequences, about 18% of them singletons.

This receptor was obtained from a man over 45 with Graves' hyperthyroidism. The chain employs TRBV2 and TRBJ2-2, with D possibly being TRBD1 (6 bases). The sample was blood. The CDR3 coding sequence is TGTGCCAGCAGTTCCTCGACAGGAACGAACACCGGGGAGCTGTTTTTT. This codes for CASSSSTGTNTGELFF.